This passage covers 19 T cell receptor beta chains from one sample sequenced in a study of blood T cell repertoires in COVID-19. Using immunoSEQ multiplex PCR, the repertoire was profiled, and TCRdb retains in-frame clones only, with some absent. The top ten clones hold around 0.86% of a sample with about 240,000 clones, 80% to 95% of them seen once. The sequenced sample was peripheral blood. Source of these receptors: a man aged 25-45 years with COVID-19, enrolled during active disease.

V is TRBV6-1 and J is TRBJ1-3, with 7 bases lining up with TRBD1. From germline, CDR1 is MNHNS and CDR2 SASEGT. The CDR3 extends over 15 amino acids. Trimming cost V 1 base and J 5 bases; bases outside gene matches: 5. The CDR3 loop reads CASSEGQGARNTIYF. CDR3 DNA: TGTGCCAGCAGTGAAGGACAGGGCGCCAGAAACACCATATATTTT.

The CDR3 spells CASTRRRGPMNTEAFF. As DNA, the CDR3 is TGTGCCAGTACCCGCAGGCGGGGGCCCATGAACACTGAAGCTTTCTTT. The rearrangement links TRBV19 to TRBJ1-1; tentative D call: TRBD1 (6 bases). The CDR3 length is 16 residues. Germline-derived CDR1 and CDR2 are LNHDA and SQIVND (reference sequence). The ends were cut back, 7 bases at V and 0 bases at J, with 18 bases in the middle.

This chain connects TRBV6-6 to TRBJ1-1, with D unclear. This CDR3 contains 14 residues. From germline, CDR1 is MNHNY and CDR2 SVGAGI (reference sequence). The V gene lost 2 bases and the J gene lost 4 bases, with 11 bases spanning the gap. The CDR3 protein is CASSYGGQTTEAFF. The CDR3 nucleotides are TGTGCCAGCAGTTACGGCGGGCAAACCACTGAAGCTTTCTTT.

The chain links TRBV3-1 (or the pseudogene TRBV3-2) to TRBJ1-5, with 8 bases aligning to TRBD1. V shed 0 bases, J shed 11 bases, and the junction held 9 bases outside the gene matches. The CDR3 is 15 amino acids. The germline V gene has CDR1 LGHDT and CDR2 YNNKEL (reference sequence). CDR3 amino acids: CASSQDPGQAVAQHF. CDR3 coding DNA: TGTGCCAGCAGCCAAGATCCGGGACAGGCCGTCGCCCAGCATTTT.

The chain has TRBV5-1 and TRBJ2-6, with TRBD1 matching over 7 bases. The junction had 10 bases not matched to a gene; V was cut back by 4 bases and J by 0 bases. CDR1 is SGHRS and CDR2 is YFSETQ in the germline V gene. The CDR3 has 18 amino acids. This CDR3 reads CASSRYRGQSSGANVLTF. Here the CDR3 DNA reads TGCGCCAGCAGCCGATACAGGGGACAGAGCTCTGGGGCCAACGTCCTGACTTTC. The complete variable domain, with remaining parts taken from reference TRBV5-1 and TRBJ2-6, reads KAGVTQTPRYLIKTRGQQVTLSCSPISGHRSVSWYQQTPGQGLQFLFEYFSETQRNKGNFPGRFSGRQFSNSRSEMNVSTLELGDSALYLCASSRYRGQSSGANVLTFGAGSRLTVL.

V and J are TRBV2 and TRBJ2-1; 9 positions match TRBD2. The germline CDR1 and CDR2 sequences are SNHLY and FYNNEI. V gave up 7 bases and J gave up 5 bases; unmatched junction bases: 21. This CDR3 region has 19 residues. The CDR3 coding sequence is TGTGCCAGCAAAATACCTGGCCTAGCGGGGAGATTACGCAACAATGAGCAGTTCTTC. Residues: CASKIPGLAGRLRNNEQFF. The full variable domain, in which reference TRBV2 and TRBJ2-1 provide the parts outside the CDR3, is EPEVTQTPSHQVTQMGQEVILRCVPISNHLYFYWYRQILGQKVEFLVSFYNNEISEKSEIFDDQFSVERPDGSNFTLKIRSTKLEDSAMYFCASKIPGLAGRLRNNEQFFGPGTRLTVL.

The gene calls are TRBV3-1 (or the pseudogene TRBV3-2) and TRBJ2-1, with TRBD2 matching over 12 bases. CDR3 length: 15 amino acids. Germline V lookup: CDR1 LGHDT, CDR2 YNNKEL (reference sequence). J gave up 6 bases and V 1 base, and 1 base lay outside the gene matches. This chain's CDR3 is CASSQGGLAGNEQFF. The DNA of the CDR3 is TGTGCCAGCAGCCAAGGGGGACTAGCGGGCAATGAGCAGTTCTTC.

This chain joins TRBV6-6 and TRBJ2-1, with 11 bases aligning to TRBD1. This CDR3 region has 15 residues. Germline CDR1 reads MNHNY; CDR2 reads SVGAGI (reference sequence). V was clipped by 7 bases and J by 8 bases; unmatched bases: 10. Written as DNA, the CDR3 is TGTGCCAGCAATATGGACAGGGGGCGTTTGGATGAGCAGTTCTTC. As protein: CASNMDRGRLDEQFF.

The chain recombines TRBV9 with TRBJ1-3; a weak D match, TRBD1 (6 bases). The germline V gene has CDR1 SGDLS and CDR2 YYNGEE. CDR3 length: 15 amino acids. Between the trimmed V and J ends, which lost 3 bases and 0 bases, there was a span of 10 bases. CDR3 loop: CASSGGGGSGNTIYF. CDR3 bases: TGTGCCAGCAGCGGTGGGGGCGGCTCTGGAAACACCATATATTTT.

The chain has TRBV5-1 and TRBJ1-2, with 8 bases that match TRBD1. The CDR3 covers 14 residues. J lost 6 bases, V lost 2 bases, and 6 bases had no gene match. Germline loops: CDR1 SGHRS, CDR2 YFSETQ. The CDR3 DNA reads as TGCGCCAGCAGCTTAAACGGACAGGGCAATGGCTACACCTTC. Residues: CASSLNGQGNGYTF.

The chain uses TRBV18 and TRBJ2-1; TRBD1 matches at 9 bases. After removal of 0 bases from V and 9 bases from J, the junction contained 9 bases not matched to a gene. Germline V lookup: CDR1 KGHSH, CDR2 LQKENI. The CDR3 has 16 residues. The CDR3 DNA is TGTGCCAGCTCACCACCCGGGACAGGGTGGAGGATTGAGCAGTTCTTC. Translating gives CASSPPGTGWRIEQFF.

CDR3 sequence reads: CASSFERTDTQYF. The CDR3 DNA follows: TGTGCCAGCAGTTTCGAGCGTACAGATACGCAGTATTTT. V gene TRBV6-2 or TRBV6-3 combines with J gene TRBJ2-3, with unresolved D. Germline CDR1 is MNHEY and CDR2 is SVGEGT. The CDR3 consists of 13 residues. The V end lost 4 bases, the J end lost 3 bases, and 8 bases lay between the germline ends.

The chain is built from TRBV10-2 and TRBJ2-7; 10 bases line up with TRBD2. The CDR3 runs to 14 residues. In germline, CDR1 is WSHSY, CDR2 SAAADI. Trimming at V came to 4 bases and at J to 2 bases, leaving 2 bases not matched to a gene. The CDR3 bases are TGCGCCAGCAGTGCTAGCGGGGGTACCTACGAGCAGTACTTC. This codes for CASSASGGTYEQYF.

The J gene is TRBJ1-1, the V gene TRBV18; tentative D call: TRBD1 (5 bases). The germline V gene has CDR1 KGHSH and CDR2 LQKENI. The CDR3 has 14 amino acids. V lost 1 base, J lost 4 bases, and 10 bases lay in between. CDR3 sequence (DNA): TGTGCCAGCTCACCACGGTACGGGGGCACTGAAGCTTTCTTT. As protein: CASSPRYGGTEAFF.

The V and J genes are TRBV2 and TRBJ1-4, with a possible D match to TRBD1 (5 bases). Germline CDR1 and CDR2: SNHLY and FYNNEI. V dropped 5 bases and J dropped 4 bases, with 8 bases sitting between them. This CDR3 contains 13 residues. The CDR3 nucleotides read TGTGCCAGCAGTAGGGGTAATAATGAAAAACTGTTTTTT. Protein product: CASSRGNNEKLFF.

The genes are TRBV10-1 and TRBJ2-7; 9 bases are a match to TRBD1. Germline V CDR1 and CDR2: WNHNN, SYGVQD (reference sequence). Germline trimming cut 5 bases from V and 5 bases from J; bases unmatched to any gene: 4. The CDR3 totals 13 residues. CDR3 sequence: CASSRDRADEQYF. The CDR3 coding sequence is TGCGCCAGCAGTCGGGACAGGGCCGACGAGCAGTACTTC.

The chain is built from TRBV5-4 and TRBJ1-2, with TRBD1 identical over 9 bases. Trimming removed 4 bases from V and 8 bases from J; junction bases left unmatched: 9. Germline V CDR1 and CDR2: SGHNT, YYREEE (reference sequence). The CDR3 has 14 residues. The CDR3 spells CASSPDRGGQGYTF. In DNA, the CDR3 is TGTGCCAGCAGCCCGGACAGGGGAGGTCAGGGCTACACCTTC.

V and J are TRBV30 and TRBJ1-4; 7 bases align to TRBD1. CDR1 GTSNPN and CDR2 SVGIG come from the germline V gene (reference sequence). V shed 3 bases, J shed 3 bases, and the junction held 4 bases outside the gene matches. This CDR3 has 14 amino acids. CDR3 protein: CAWSTGAANEKLFF. For the CDR3, the DNA is TGTGCCTGGAGCACAGGGGCGGCTAATGAAAAACTGTTTTTT. Full variable domain (rest looked up from reference TRBV30 and TRBJ1-4): SQTIHQWPATLVQPVGSPLSLECTVEGTSNPNLYWYRQAAGRGLQLLFYSVGIGQISSEVPQNLSASRPQDRQFILSSKKLLLSDSGFYLCAWSTGAANEKLFFGSGTQLSVL.

The rearrangement links TRBV28 to TRBJ1-2; maybe TRBD1 (6 bases). V lost 4 bases to trimming and J lost 8 bases, with 17 bases between them. Germline CDR1 MDHEN, CDR2 SYDVKM. The CDR3 length is 14 residues. The CDR3 region is CASSSHASGGGYTF. In nucleotides, the CDR3 is TGTGCCAGCAGTTCACACGCCTCTGGGGGCGGCTACACCTTC.